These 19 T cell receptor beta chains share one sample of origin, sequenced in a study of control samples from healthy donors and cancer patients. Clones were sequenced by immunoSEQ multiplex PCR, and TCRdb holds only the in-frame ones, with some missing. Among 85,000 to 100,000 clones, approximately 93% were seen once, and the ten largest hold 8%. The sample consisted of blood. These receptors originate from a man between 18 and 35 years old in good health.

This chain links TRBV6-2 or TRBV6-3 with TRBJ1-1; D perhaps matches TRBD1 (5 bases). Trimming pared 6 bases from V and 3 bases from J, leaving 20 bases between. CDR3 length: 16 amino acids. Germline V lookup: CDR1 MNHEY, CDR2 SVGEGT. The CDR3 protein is CASSLPPYRTDTEAFF. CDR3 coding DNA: TGTGCCAGCAGCCTACCCCCGTACAGGACGGACACTGAAGCTTTCTTT.

CDR3 in amino acids: CASSLGRSYGYTF. CDR3 nucleotide sequence: TGTGCCAGCAGTTTAGGTCGGTCCTATGGCTACACCTTC. This chain joins TRBV12-3 or TRBV12-4 and TRBJ1-2, with unresolved D. This CDR3 is 13 amino acids long. The ends were cut back, 1 base at V and 4 bases at J, with 7 bases in the middle.

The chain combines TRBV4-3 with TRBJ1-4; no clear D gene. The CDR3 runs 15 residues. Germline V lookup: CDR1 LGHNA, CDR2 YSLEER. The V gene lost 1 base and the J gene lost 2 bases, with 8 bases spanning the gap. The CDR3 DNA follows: TGCGCCAGCAGCCAAGGGGCGGATACTAATGAAAAACTGTTTTTT. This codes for CASSQGADTNEKLFF.

For the CDR3, the DNA is TGTGCCAGCAGCTTAGAAGTAGGGGGCGCAACTGAAGCTTTCTTT. It specifies CASSLEVGGATEAFF. The chain recombines TRBV11-2 with TRBJ1-1; 7 bases match TRBD1. This CDR3 is built from 15 residues. CDR1 is SGHAT, CDR2 FQNNGV, per germline. J was trimmed by 5 bases and V by 0 bases; bases with no gene match: 6.

For the CDR3, the DNA is TGTGCCAGCAGCTTAGGGATTGGCTGGACAGGCGAGGAGGGTGGCTACACCTTC. This gives the protein CASSLGIGWTGEEGGYTF. The chain employs TRBV7-9 and TRBJ1-2, with 7 nucleotides matching TRBD1. Germline V gene lookup returns CDR1 SEHNR and CDR2 FQNEAQ (reference sequence). CDR3 size: 18 residues. The V segment lost 1 base and the J segment 7 bases; nucleotides outside the gene matches: 18.

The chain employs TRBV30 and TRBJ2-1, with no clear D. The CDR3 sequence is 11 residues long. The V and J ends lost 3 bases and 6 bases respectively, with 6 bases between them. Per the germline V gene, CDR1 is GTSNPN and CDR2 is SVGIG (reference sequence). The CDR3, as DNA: TGTGCCTGGAGCTCCGGCAATGAGCAGTTCTTC. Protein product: CAWSSGNEQFF.

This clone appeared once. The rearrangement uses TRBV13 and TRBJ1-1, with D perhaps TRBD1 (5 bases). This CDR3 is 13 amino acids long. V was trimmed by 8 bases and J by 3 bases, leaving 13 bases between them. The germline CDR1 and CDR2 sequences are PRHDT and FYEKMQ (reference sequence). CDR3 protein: CASRSGQDTEAFF. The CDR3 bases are TGTGCCAGCCGATCGGGGCAGGACACTGAAGCTTTCTTT.

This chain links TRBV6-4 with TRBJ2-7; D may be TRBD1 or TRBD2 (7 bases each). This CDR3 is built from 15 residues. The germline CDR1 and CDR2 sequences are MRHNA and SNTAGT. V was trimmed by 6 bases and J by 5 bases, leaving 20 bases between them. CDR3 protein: CASSRGGGSRNEQYF. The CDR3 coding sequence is TGTGCCAGCAGCCGGGGAGGGGGCTCTAGAAACGAGCAGTACTTC.

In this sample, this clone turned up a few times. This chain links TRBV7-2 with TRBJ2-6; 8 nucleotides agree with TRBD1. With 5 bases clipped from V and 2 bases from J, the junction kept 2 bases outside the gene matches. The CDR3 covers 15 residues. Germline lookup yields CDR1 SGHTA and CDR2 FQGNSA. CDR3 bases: TGTGCCAGCAGCCCAGGGGGCGCTGGGGCCAACGTCCTGACTTTC. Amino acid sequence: CASSPGGAGANVLTF.

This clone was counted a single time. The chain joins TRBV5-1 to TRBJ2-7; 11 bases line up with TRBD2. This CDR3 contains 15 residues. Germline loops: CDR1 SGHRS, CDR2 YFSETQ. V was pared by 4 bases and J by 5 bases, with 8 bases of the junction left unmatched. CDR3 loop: CASSTQLAGANEQYF. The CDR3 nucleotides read TGCGCCAGCAGCACCCAACTAGCGGGAGCTAACGAGCAGTACTTC. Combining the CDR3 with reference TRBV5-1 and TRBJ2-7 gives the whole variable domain KAGVTQTPRYLIKTRGQQVTLSCSPISGHRSVSWYQQTPGQGLQFLFEYFSETQRNKGNFPGRFSGRQFSNSRSEMNVSTLELGDSALYLCASSTQLAGANEQYFGPGTRLTVT.

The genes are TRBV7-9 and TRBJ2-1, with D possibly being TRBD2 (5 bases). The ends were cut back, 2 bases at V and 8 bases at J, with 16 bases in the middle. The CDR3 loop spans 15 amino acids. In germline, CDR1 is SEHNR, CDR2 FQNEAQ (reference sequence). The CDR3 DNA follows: TGTGCCAGCAGCTTAAGCAGTAGCGCTCGCCATGAGCAGTTCTTC. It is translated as CASSLSSSARHEQFF. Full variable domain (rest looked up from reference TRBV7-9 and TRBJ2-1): DTGVSQNPRHKITKRGQNVTFRCDPISEHNRLYWYRQTLGQGPEFLTYFQNEAQLEKSRLLSDRFSAERPKGSFSTLEIQRTEQGDSAMYLCASSLSSSARHEQFFGPGTRLTVL.

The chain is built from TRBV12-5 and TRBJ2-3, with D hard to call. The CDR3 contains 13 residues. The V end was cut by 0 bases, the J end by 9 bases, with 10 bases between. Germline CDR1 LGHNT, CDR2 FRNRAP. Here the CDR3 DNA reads TGTGCTAGTGGTTTGGTACCCGACGGGACGCAGTATTTT. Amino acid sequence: CASGLVPDGTQYF.

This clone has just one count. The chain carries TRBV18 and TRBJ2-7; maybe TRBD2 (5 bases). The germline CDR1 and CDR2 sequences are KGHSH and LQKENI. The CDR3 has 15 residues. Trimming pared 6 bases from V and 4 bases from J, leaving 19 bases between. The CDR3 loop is CASSPHPGSAYEQYF. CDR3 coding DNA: TGTGCCAGCTCTCCTCATCCGGGAAGTGCTTACGAGCAGTACTTC.

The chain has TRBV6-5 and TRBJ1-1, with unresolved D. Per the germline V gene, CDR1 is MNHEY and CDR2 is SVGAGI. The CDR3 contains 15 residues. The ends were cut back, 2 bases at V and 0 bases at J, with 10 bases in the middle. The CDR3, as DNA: TGTGCCAGCAGTTACGGGCCAGGAGTGAACACTGAAGCTTTCTTT. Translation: CASSYGPGVNTEAFF.

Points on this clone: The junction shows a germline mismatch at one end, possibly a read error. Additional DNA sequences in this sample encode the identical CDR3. The CDR3 spells CASSEGKEGNTILMNTEAFF. CDR3 DNA sequence: TGTGCTAGCAGCGAAGGAAAGGAAGGGAACACAATACTAATGAACACTGAAGCTTTCTTT. This sequence joins TRBV4-2 and TRBJ1-1, with D unclear. The CDR3 totals 20 residues. Germline V gene lookup returns CDR1 LGHNA and CDR2 YNFKEQ.

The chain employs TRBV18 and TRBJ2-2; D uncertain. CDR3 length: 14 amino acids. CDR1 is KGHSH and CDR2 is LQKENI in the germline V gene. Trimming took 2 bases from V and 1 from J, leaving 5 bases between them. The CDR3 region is CASSPVGNTGELFF. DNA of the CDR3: TGTGCCAGCTCACCAGTTGGGAACACCGGGGAGCTGTTTTTT.

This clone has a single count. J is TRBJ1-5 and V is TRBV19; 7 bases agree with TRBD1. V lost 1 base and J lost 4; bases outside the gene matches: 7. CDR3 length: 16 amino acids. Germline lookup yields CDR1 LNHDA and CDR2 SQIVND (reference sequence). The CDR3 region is CASSIGRGTVNQPQHF. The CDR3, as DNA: TGTGCCAGTAGTATAGGCCGAGGGACAGTAAATCAGCCCCAGCATTTT. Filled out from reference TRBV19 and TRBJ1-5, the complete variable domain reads DGGITQSPKYLFRKEGQNVTLSCEQNLNHDAMYWYRQDPGQGLRLIYYSQIVNDFQKGDIAEGYSVSREKKESFPLTVTSAQKNPTAFYLCASSIGRGTVNQPQHFGDGTRLSIL.

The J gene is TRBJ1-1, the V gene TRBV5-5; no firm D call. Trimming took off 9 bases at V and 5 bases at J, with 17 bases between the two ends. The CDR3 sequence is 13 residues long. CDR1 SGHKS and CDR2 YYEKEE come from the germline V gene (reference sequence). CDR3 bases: TGTGCCATCGACTCCCGGGGAAGGACTGAAGCTTTCTTT. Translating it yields CAIDSRGRTEAFF.

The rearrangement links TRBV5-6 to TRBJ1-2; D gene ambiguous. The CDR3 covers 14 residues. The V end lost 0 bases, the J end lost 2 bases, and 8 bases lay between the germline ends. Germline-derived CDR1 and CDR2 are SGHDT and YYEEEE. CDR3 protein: CASSLGGGNYGYTF. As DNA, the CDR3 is TGTGCCAGCAGCTTGGGTGGAGGAAACTATGGCTACACCTTC.